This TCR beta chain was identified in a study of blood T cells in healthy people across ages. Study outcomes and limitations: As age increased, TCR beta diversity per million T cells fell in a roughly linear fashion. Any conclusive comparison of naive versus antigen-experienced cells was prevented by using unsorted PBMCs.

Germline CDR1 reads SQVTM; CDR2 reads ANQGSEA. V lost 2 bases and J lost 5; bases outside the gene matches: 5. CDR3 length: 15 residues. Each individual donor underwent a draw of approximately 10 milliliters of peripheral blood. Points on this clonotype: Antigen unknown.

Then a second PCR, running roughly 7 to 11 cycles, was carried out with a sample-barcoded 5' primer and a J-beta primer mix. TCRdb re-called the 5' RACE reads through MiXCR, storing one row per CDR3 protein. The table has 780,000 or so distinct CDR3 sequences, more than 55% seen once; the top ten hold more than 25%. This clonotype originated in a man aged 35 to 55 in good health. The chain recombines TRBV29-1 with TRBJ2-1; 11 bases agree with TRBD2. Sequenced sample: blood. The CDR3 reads CSVESGLAAHNEQFF. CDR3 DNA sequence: TGCAGCGTTGAATCGGGACTAGCGGCCCACAATGAGCAGTTCTTC.